The source of this T cell receptor beta chain is a study of vaccination and CD4 T cells after COVID-19. Study-wide background: Six males and four females constituted the convalescent cohort, two of whom were Hispanic. At a median about 99 days (range 35 to 161) after diagnosis, post-COVID samples were drawn. No peptide, an HIV-1 Nef pool, or a CEFX pool was what each control culture received.

Scientists ran DNA taken from cultured CD4+ T cells through the Oncomine TCR Beta short-read assay for sequencing. TCRdb reanalysed the PCR reads using MiXCR and keeps one entry per CDR3 protein. The data show 8,000 to 10,000 distinct CDR3 sequences, around half seen once. Trimming stripped 1 base from V and 9 bases from J, with 10 bases between. The germline V gene encodes CDR1 SGHDN and CDR2 FVKESK. CDR3 length equals 13 residues. Sample treatment: roughly 10-day PBMC culture with coronavirus spike peptide pools or control peptides (ViraFEST assay). One should note that the unexposed donor's CD4+ T cells were collected before the COVID-19 pandemic (2011-2018). Once peptide pools had expanded antigen-specific T cells, ViraFEST sequenced TCRs. A note on this clonotype: Its antigen remains unidentified.

The chain uses TRBV14 and TRBJ1-5; no reliable D call. The source is a human donor in good health. Sequenced material: CD4+ T cells from blood, cultured in vitro. In DNA form, the CDR3 reads TGTGCCAGCAGCCAAGGAGGGTGGGGGCCCCAGCATTTT. This sequence encodes CASSQGGWGPQHF.